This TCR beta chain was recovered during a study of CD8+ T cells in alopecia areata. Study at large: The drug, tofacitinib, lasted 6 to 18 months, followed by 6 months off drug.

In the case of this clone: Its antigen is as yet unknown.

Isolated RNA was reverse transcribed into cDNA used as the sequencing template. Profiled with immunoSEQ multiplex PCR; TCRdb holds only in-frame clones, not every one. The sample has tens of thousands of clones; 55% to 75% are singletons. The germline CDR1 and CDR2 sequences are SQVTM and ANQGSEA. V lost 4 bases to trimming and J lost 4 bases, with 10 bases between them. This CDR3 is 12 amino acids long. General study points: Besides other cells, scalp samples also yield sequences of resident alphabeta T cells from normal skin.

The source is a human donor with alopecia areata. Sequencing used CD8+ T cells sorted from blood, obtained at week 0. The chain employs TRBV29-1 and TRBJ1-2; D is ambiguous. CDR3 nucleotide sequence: TGCAGCGTTGTGGGAGGTACCTATGGCTACACCTTC. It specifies CSVVGGTYGYTF.